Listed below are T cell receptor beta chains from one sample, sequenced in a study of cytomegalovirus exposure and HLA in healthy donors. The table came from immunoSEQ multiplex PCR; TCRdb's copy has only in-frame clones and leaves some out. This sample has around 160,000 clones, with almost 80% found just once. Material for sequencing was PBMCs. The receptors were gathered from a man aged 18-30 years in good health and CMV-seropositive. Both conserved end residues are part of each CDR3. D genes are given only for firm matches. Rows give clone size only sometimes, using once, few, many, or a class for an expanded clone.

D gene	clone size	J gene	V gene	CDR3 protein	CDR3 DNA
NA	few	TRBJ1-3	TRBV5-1	CASSVGGGGGNTIYF	TGCGCCAGCAGCGTCGGTGGAGGTGGTGGAAACACCATATATTTT
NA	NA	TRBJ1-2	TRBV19	CASSNLRVGYTF	TGTGCCAGTAGTAACCTCAGGGTTGGCTACACCTTC
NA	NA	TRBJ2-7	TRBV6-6	CASSSPLEEQYF	TGTGCCAGCAGTTCCCCCCTGGAGGAGCAGTACTTC
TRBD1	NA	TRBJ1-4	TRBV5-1	CASSLAGTATEKLFF	TGCGCCAGCAGCTTGGCCGGGACAGCTACTGAAAAACTGTTTTTT
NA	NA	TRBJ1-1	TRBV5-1	CASSVLVMNTEAFF	TGCGCCAGTTCGGTTCTGGTCATGAACACTGAAGCTTTCTTT
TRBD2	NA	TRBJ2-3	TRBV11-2	CASRPAGIDTQYF	TGTGCCAGCAGACCAGCGGGAATAGATACGCAGTATTTT
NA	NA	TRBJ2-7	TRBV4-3	CASSQDRPGDYEQYF	TGCGCCAGCAGCCAGGATCGGCCAGGGGACTACGAGCAGTACTTC
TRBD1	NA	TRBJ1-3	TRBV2	CASTPGTGSGNTIYF	TGCGCCAGCACTCCCGGGACAGGGTCTGGAAACACCATATATTTT
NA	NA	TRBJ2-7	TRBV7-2	CASSLAIGESYEQYF	TGTGCCAGCAGCTTAGCGATAGGGGAATCCTACGAGCAGTACTTC
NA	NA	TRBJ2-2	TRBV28	CASSTSPRIDRPPVDGELFF	TGTGCCAGCAGCACGTCCCCACGAATCGACAGGCCCCCCGTGGACGGGGAGCTGTTTTTT
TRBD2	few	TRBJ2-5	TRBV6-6	CASSQGLAGEEETQYF	TGTGCCAGCAGCCAAGGACTAGCGGGAGAGGAAGAGACCCAGTACTTC
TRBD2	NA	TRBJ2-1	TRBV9	CASSVDGTSGDEQFF	TGTGCCAGCAGCGTAGACGGGACTAGTGGGGATGAGCAGTTCTTC
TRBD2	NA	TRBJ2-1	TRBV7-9	CASSLSSAGVNEQFF	TGTGCCAGCAGCTTAAGTAGTGCGGGAGTGAATGAGCAGTTCTTC
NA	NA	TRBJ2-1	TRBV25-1	CASSPRDEQFF	TGTGCCAGCAGTCCTCGGGATGAGCAGTTCTTC
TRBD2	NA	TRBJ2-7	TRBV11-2	CASSLSPTSVYEQYF	TGTGCCAGCAGCTTATCCCCCACTAGCGTTTACGAGCAGTACTTC
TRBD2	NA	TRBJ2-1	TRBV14	CASSRIAGRGNEQFF	TGTGCCAGCAGCCGAATAGCGGGAAGGGGCAATGAGCAGTTCTTC
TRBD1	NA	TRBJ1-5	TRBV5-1	CASSPTGAWDQPQHF	TGCGCCAGCAGCCCGACAGGGGCTTGGGATCAGCCCCAGCATTTT
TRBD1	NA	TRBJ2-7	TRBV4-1	CASSQEGQGTGEQYF	TGCGCCAGCAGCCAAGAGGGACAGGGTACGGGCGAGCAGTACTTC
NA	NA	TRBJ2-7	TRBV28	CASSFSGPSYEQYF	TGTGCCAGCAGTTTCTCTGGGCCCTCCTACGAGCAGTACTTC
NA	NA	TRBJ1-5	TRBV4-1	CASSLEDRANQPQHF	TGCGCCAGCAGCCTTGAGGACAGAGCCAATCAGCCCCAGCATTTT
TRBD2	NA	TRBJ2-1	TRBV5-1	CASSLAPAGAYNEQFF	TGCGCCAGCAGCTTGGCCCCAGCGGGAGCCTACAATGAGCAGTTCTTC
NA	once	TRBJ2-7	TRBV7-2	CASSLVWQGLYEQYF	TGTGCCAGCAGCTTAGTTTGGCAGGGGCTATACGAGCAGTACTTC
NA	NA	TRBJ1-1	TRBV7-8	CASSLEAGVGKNTEAFF	TGTGCCAGCAGCTTAGAGGCAGGGGTGGGGAAGAACACTGAAGCTTTCTTT
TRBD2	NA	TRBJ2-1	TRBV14	CASSLLGRGRSYNEQFF	TGTGCCAGCAGCCTCCTCGGGAGGGGGAGGTCCTACAATGAGCAGTTCTTC
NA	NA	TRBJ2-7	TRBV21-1	CASSKPPSSYEQYF	TGTGCCAGCAGCAAACCCCCGAGCTCCTACGAGCAGTACTTC
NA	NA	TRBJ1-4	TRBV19	CASSAGIATNEKLFF	TGTGCCAGTAGTGCAGGGATAGCAACTAATGAAAAACTGTTTTTT
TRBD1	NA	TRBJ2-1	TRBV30	CAWSVRGTGHNEQFF	TGTGCCTGGAGTGTTAGGGGGACAGGGCACAATGAGCAGTTCTTC
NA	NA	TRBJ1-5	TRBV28	CASSPEGLYSNQPQHF	TGTGCCAGCAGTCCCGAGGGACTTTATAGCAATCAGCCCCAGCATTTT
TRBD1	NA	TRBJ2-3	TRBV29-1	CSVAQGGQGVDTQYF	TGCAGCGTTGCTCAAGGCGGACAGGGGGTAGATACGCAGTATTTT
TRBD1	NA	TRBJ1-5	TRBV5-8	CASSPFGTAPSQPQHF	TGTGCCAGCAGCCCCTTTGGGACAGCACCCAGTCAGCCCCAGCATTTT
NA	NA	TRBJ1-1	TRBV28	CASRVATGGPEAFF	TGTGCCAGCAGAGTCGCGACAGGTGGACCTGAAGCTTTCTTT
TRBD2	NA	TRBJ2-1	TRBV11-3	CASSLEPTSGSSYNEQFF	TGTGCCAGCAGCTTAGAGCCGACGAGCGGGAGCTCCTACAATGAGCAGTTCTTC
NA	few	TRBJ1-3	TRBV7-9	CASSLAYGDNSGNTIYF	TGTGCCAGCAGCTTAGCCTATGGGGACAACTCTGGAAACACCATATATTTT
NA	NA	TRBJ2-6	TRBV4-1	CASSPFPENGANALTF	TGCGCCAGCAGCCCATTCCCGGAGAATGGGGCCAACGCCCTGACTTTC
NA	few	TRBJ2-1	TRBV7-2	CASSETANSYNEQFF	TGTGCCAGCAGCGAAACTGCGAACTCCTACAATGAGCAGTTCTTC
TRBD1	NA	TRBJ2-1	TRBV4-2	CASSQEDRGNEQFF	TGTGCCAGCAGCCAAGAGGACAGGGGCAATGAGCAGTTCTTC
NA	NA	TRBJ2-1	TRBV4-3	CASSQETRSDNEQFF	TGCGCCAGCAGCCAAGAAACCCGATCGGACAATGAGCAGTTCTTC
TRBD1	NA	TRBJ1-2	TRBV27	CASSLGGQGNYGYTF	TGTGCCAGCAGTTTGGGGGGACAGGGTAACTATGGCTACACCTTC
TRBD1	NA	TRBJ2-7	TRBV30	CAGTGMREQYF	TGTGCCGGGACAGGGATGCGCGAGCAGTACTTC
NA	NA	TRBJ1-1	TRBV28	CASRIPGEAFF	TGTGCCAGCAGAATACCGGGGGAAGCTTTCTTT
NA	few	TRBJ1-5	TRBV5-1	CASSPGEYSNQPQHF	TGCGCCAGCAGCCCCGGGGAATATAGCAATCAGCCCCAGCATTTT
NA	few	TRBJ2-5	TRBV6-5	CASRAQEGTQYF	TGTGCCAGCAGGGCCCAGGAAGGGACCCAGTACTTC
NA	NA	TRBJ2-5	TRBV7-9	CASQTGSGEVGTQYF	TGTGCCAGCCAAACGGGGTCAGGGGAAGTGGGGACCCAGTACTTC
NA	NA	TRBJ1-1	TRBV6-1	CASSEGSVPTEAFF	TGTGCCAGCAGTGAAGGCAGTGTTCCCACTGAAGCTTTCTTT
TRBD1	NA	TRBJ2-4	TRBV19	CASSDHRGQSKNIQYF	TGTGCCAGTAGTGACCACAGGGGGCAATCCAAAAACATTCAGTACTTC
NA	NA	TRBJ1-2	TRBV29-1	CSVEAGVAYGYTF	TGCAGCGTTGAGGCAGGGGTGGCCTATGGCTACACCTTC
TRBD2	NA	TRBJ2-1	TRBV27	CASSSPGLKDEQFF	TGTGCCAGCAGTTCACCGGGACTAAAGGATGAGCAGTTCTTC